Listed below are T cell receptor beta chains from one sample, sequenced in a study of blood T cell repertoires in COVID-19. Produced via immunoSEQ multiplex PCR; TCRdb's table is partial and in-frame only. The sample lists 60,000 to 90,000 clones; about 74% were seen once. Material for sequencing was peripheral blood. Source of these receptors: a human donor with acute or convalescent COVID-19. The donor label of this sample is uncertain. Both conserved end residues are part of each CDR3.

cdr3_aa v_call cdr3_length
CASSYRTGTNEKLFF TRBV6-5 15
CASSLPPGHSGNTIYF TRBV9 16
CASSYVTVGSPLHF TRBV5-1 14
CASSHAGQGTESSPLHF TRBV4-2 17
CASSPPGGTGELFF TRBV4-2 14
CASSGGQNYEQYF TRBV5-1 13
CASRDRADVGNQPQHF TRBV28 16
CASSGSRQPRDYYGYTF TRBV19 17
CASRGQGGSYEQYF TRBV28 14
CASMRLAVTYEQYF TRBV2 14
CASSPGTGGTDTQYF TRBV7-7 15
CASRRTEGAIQYF TRBV6-5 13
CASSFSGISTGELFF TRBV11-3 15
CASRLQGTYNEQFF TRBV2 14
CASGLQGAQSTDTQYF TRBV11-2 16
CASSVREGPLGETQYF TRBV10-1 16
CASNPTGQDGYTF TRBV6-5 13
CASSFRRGALDEQFF TRBV13 15
CASSYSRDTEAFF TRBV6-5 13
CAWRAQGRNQPQHF TRBV30 14
CASSQVSRGGWETQYF TRBV3-1/TRBV3-2 16
CATSRGGTQKTDTQYF TRBV15 16
CASSRWTDTQYF TRBV5-1 12
CASSLGGVLQETQYF TRBV19 15
CASSQAPGQGSSPLHF TRBV4-1 16
CASSLRLAGNTGELFF TRBV4-2 16
CASSVLNTQYF TRBV2 11
CASSDPGQRSNSPLHF TRBV6-2/TRBV6-3 16
CAWSPGQIQETQYF TRBV30 14
CASSLTPGEQFF TRBV7-3 12
CASSQGTSSRYNEQFF TRBV3-1/TRBV3-2 16
CASTAWGDGRGPQHF TRBV5-8 15